This T cell receptor beta chain emerged from a study of T cells in Graves' hyperthyroidism and ophthalmopathy. Findings and caveats of the study: The majority of expanded thyroid clonotypes above 0.001 also appeared in blood. The authors' 13 V-J model separated ophthalmopathy from stable hyperthyroidism.

Amplification yielded TCR beta CDR3 regions, with RNA transcripts as the source. The HTBI primer set was used in a first-round RT-PCR of the TCR CDR3. TCRdb passed the multiplex PCR reads through MiXCR, listing each CDR3 protein once. The table lists a few hundred thousand distinct CDR3 sequences, roughly 15% of them singletons. CDR1 and CDR2 (germline): MNHEY, SMNVEV (reference sequence). The CDR3 spans 12 residues. V was clipped by 4 bases and J by 10 bases, with 8 bases between them. A remark on this clonotype: Its antigen remains unidentified.

Each ophthalmopathy patient scored at least 3 on the Clinical Activity Score and at least 4 on NOSPECS grade, with duration under 3 months. Lactation, pregnancy, other autoimmune disease or uncontrolled infection excluded patients. Sequenced sample: blood. The rearrangement uses TRBV27 and TRBJ1-6; D gene ambiguous. The TCR sequence derives from a woman aged 18-29 years with Graves' ophthalmopathy. The DNA for the CDR3 is TGTGCCAGCAGTTCACTAGGCTCACCCCTCCACTTT. As protein: CASSSLGSPLHF.